Listed here is a single T cell receptor (beta chain). This entry is derived from a study of blood T cell repertoires in COVID-19. Study information: Donors in the United States, Italy and Spain gave samples during acute or convalescent COVID-19. The analysed material was cDNA or gDNA that came from T cells, B-cell-depleted T cells, or PBMCs.

Losses at the gene ends were 2 bases for V and 11 bases for J; bases not matched to a gene: 6. Germline V CDR1 and CDR2: SEHNR, FQNEAQ (reference sequence). This CDR3 has 13 amino acids. In the source study's methods: Amplified reference gene primers provided the basis for estimating nucleated cell counts. Assay used: immunoSEQ multiplex PCR; TCRdb lists only in-frame clones, some missing. V and J calls and clone size are as listed in that table; D and trimming were resolved from the DNA. This table holds about 88,000 clones, roughly 84% found once. This chain connects TRBV7-9 to TRBJ1-1; 9 bases are shared with TRBD1. Sequencing input: peripheral blood. This sequence was found in a woman aged 80 or over with acute or convalescent COVID-19. The CDR3 here is CASSLTGGLSAFF. In nucleotides, the CDR3 is TGTGCCAGCAGCTTAACAGGGGGCCTGAGCGCTTTCTTT.